This entry lists 18 T cell receptor beta chains sequenced from one sample in a study of blood T cell repertoires in COVID-19. The assay was immunoSEQ multiplex PCR, and TCRdb's table has in-frame clones only and misses some. Among over 300,000 clones listed, 85% were seen once. Sample: peripheral blood. Source of these receptors: a human donor in a cohort sampled during active COVID-19.

This clone was recorded a few times. The genes are TRBV18 and TRBJ2-5; no firm D call. The CDR3 runs 11 residues. Germline V gene sequence: CDR1 KGHSH, CDR2 LQKENI. Trimming removed 3 bases at V and 5 bases at J, with 4 bases between. The CDR3 DNA reads as TGTGCCAGCTCACCGGAGGAGACCCAGTACTTC. Translating it yields CASSPEETQYF.

About this clone: The same CDR3 arises from other DNA sequences in this sample as well. The V gene is TRBV18, the J gene TRBJ1-1; D may be TRBD1 (5 bases). CDR3 length equals 13 residues. Trimming shortened V by 3 bases and J by 1 base, and 6 bases separated the two germline ends. Germline CDR1 KGHSH, CDR2 LQKENI. This CDR3 is CASSPQGNTEAFF. CDR3 sequence (DNA): TGTGCCAGCTCACCTCAGGGGAACACTGAAGCTTTCTTT.

The chain combines TRBV11-3 with TRBJ2-1, with TRBD1 identical over 10 bases. The junction had 7 bases not matched to a gene; V was cut back by 5 bases and J by 9 bases. CDR1 SGHNT and CDR2 YENEEA come from the germline V gene. The CDR3 covers 14 residues. The CDR3 loop reads CASSRQGAEGEQFF. The CDR3 DNA reads as TGTGCCAGCAGCCGACAGGGGGCTGAGGGTGAGCAGTTCTTC.

The chain joins TRBV10-3 to TRBJ1-3, with a possible D match to TRBD1 (5 bases). Germline V gene data show CDR1 as ENHRY and CDR2 as SYGVKD. V was clipped by 7 bases and J by 2 bases, with 9 bases between them. There are 13 residues in the CDR3. The CDR3 loop reads CAINAGTGNTIYF. Here the CDR3 DNA reads TGTGCCATCAACGCAGGGACTGGAAACACCATATATTTT.

This chain joins TRBV5-8 and TRBJ1-2; D is perhaps TRBD1 (6 bases). The CDR3 is made up of 16 amino acids. The V end lost 5 bases, the J end lost 3 bases, and 20 bases lay between the germline ends. Germline V lookup: CDR1 SGHTS, CDR2 YDEGEE. The CDR3 protein is CASSLQYRVRYYGYTF. The CDR3 DNA reads as TGTGCCAGCAGTCTACAATACAGGGTTAGGTACTATGGCTACACCTTC. The whole variable domain, filled in from reference TRBV5-8 and TRBJ1-2, reads EAGVTQSPTHLIKTRGQQATLRCSPISGHTSVYWYQQALGLGLQFLLWYDEGEERNRGNFPPRFSGRQFPNYSSELNVNALELEDSALYLCASSLQYRVRYYGYTFGSGTRLTVV.

The chain is built from TRBV30 and TRBJ1-6; TRBD1 might be the D (5 bases). Germline V gene sequence: CDR1 GTSNPN, CDR2 SVGIG (reference sequence). The CDR3 is 17 amino acids. Trimming stripped 0 bases from V and 5 bases from J, with 17 bases between. CDR3 region: CAWSVRKAGINNSPLHF. As DNA, the CDR3 is TGTGCCTGGAGTGTACGGAAGGCAGGGATCAATAATTCACCCCTCCACTTT.

The V call is TRBV30, the J call TRBJ2-7; 11 bases are shared with TRBD2. The CDR3 is made up of 15 amino acids. V shed 2 bases, J shed 6 bases, and the junction held 9 bases outside the gene matches. Germline values: CDR1 GTSNPN, CDR2 SVGIG (reference sequence). CDR3: CAWSSPGTSGTEQYF. CDR3 sequence (DNA): TGTGCCTGGAGTTCTCCCGGGACTAGCGGTACCGAGCAGTACTTC. The complete variable domain, with remaining parts taken from reference TRBV30 and TRBJ2-7, reads SQTIHQWPATLVQPVGSPLSLECTVEGTSNPNLYWYRQAAGRGLQLLFYSVGIGQISSEVPQNLSASRPQDRQFILSSKKLLLSDSGFYLCAWSSPGTSGTEQYFGPGTRLTVT.

The gene calls are TRBV6-2 or TRBV6-3 and TRBJ1-1; 10 bases are a match to TRBD1. With V trimmed by 1 base and J by 7 bases, 6 bases remained unmatched. This CDR3 is built from 15 residues. In germline, CDR1 is MNHEY, CDR2 SVGEGT. The CDR3 DNA is TGTGCCAGCAGTTACTGGGACAGGGGATTTATTGAAGCTTTCTTT. Residues: CASSYWDRGFIEAFF.

The chain combines TRBV3-1 (or the pseudogene TRBV3-2) with TRBJ2-2; 9 bases match TRBD2. Germline V CDR1 and CDR2: LGHDT, YNNKEL (reference sequence). The CDR3 is 16 amino acids. Trimming removed 0 bases from V and 4 bases from J; junction bases left unmatched: 3. This CDR3 is CASSQERGGGTGELFF. Here the CDR3 DNA reads TGTGCCAGCAGCCAAGAGCGGGGGGGCGGCACCGGGGAGCTGTTTTTT.

Concerning this clone itself: The same CDR3 arises from other DNA sequences in this sample as well. The chain employs TRBV12-3 or TRBV12-4 and TRBJ1-5; D remains ambiguous. Trimming removed 3 bases from V and 0 bases from J, with 3 bases in between. CDR3 length equals 13 residues. The CDR3 spells CASSLSSNQPQHF. CDR3 DNA sequence: TGTGCCAGCAGTTTGAGTAGCAATCAGCCCCAGCATTTT.

J is TRBJ1-1 and V is TRBV5-4, with 7 nucleotides matching TRBD1. V was pared by 4 bases and J by 2 bases, with 5 bases of the junction left unmatched. The CDR3 loop spans 14 amino acids. The germline V gene has CDR1 SGHNT and CDR2 YYREEE (reference sequence). The DNA of the CDR3 is TGTGCCAGCAGCATCGGGACAGCTAACACTGAAGCTTTCTTT. This sequence encodes CASSIGTANTEAFF.

The chain is built from TRBV19 and TRBJ2-7; no clear D. There are 14 residues in the CDR3. Trimming took off 8 bases at V and 6 bases at J, with 20 bases between the two ends. CDR1 LNHDA and CDR2 SQIVND come from the germline V gene (reference sequence). This CDR3 is CASPKAGLGREQYF. CDR3 in DNA: TGTGCCAGTCCAAAGGCAGGCTTGGGTCGCGAGCAGTACTTC.

This chain links TRBV19 with TRBJ2-1; TRBD2 matches 8 bases. The V gene's germline CDR1 is LNHDA and CDR2 SQIVND (reference sequence). J lost 6 bases, V lost 3 bases, and 7 bases had no gene match. The CDR3 sequence is 15 residues long. As DNA, the CDR3 is TGTGCCAGTAGTATCGTTGGCGGGGGGACCAATGAGCAGTTCTTC. It translates to CASSIVGGGTNEQFF.

The chain links TRBV5-4 to TRBJ1-4; TRBD1 matches at 7 bases. The CDR3 consists of 15 residues. J was trimmed by 2 bases and V by 2 bases; bases with no gene match: 3. In germline, CDR1 is SGHNT, CDR2 YYREEE (reference sequence). In nucleotides, the CDR3 is TGTGCCAGCAGCTTACAGGGGTACACTAATGAAAAACTGTTTTTT. This encodes CASSLQGYTNEKLFF.

The V gene is TRBV12-3 or TRBV12-4, the J gene TRBJ2-5, with D possibly being TRBD2 (6 bases). The CDR3 has 13 amino acids. The ends were cut back, 7 bases at V and 0 bases at J, with 9 bases in the middle. The CDR3 bases are TGTGCCAGCAAGGAGGGGCACCAAGAGACCCAGTACTTC. Its translation: CASKEGHQETQYF.

The V and J genes are TRBV30 and TRBJ2-1; 13 nucleotides agree with TRBD2. The J segment lost 9 bases and the V segment lost 1 base, leaving 12 bases of the junction unmatched. This CDR3 has 17 residues. The V gene's germline CDR1 is GTSNPN and CDR2 SVGIG (reference sequence). The CDR3 spells CAWSGADRLAGGGEQFF. DNA of the CDR3: TGTGCCTGGAGTGGAGCGGACCGACTAGCGGGGGGAGGTGAGCAGTTCTTC.

This chain joins TRBV5-1 and TRBJ2-2; possibly TRBD2 for D (6 bases). This CDR3 region has 14 residues. The V end was cut by 2 bases, the J end by 4 bases, with 9 bases between. Germline CDR1 reads SGHRS; CDR2 reads YFSETQ. The CDR3 DNA is TGCGCCAGCAGCTTCGGAGGGTTCACCGGGGAGCTGTTTTTT. This gives the protein CASSFGGFTGELFF.

This clone has more than one count but fewer than ten. The chain combines TRBV7-9 with TRBJ1-2, with 9 bases fitting TRBD1. The CDR3 contains 17 residues. Germline CDR1 and CDR2: SEHNR and FQNEAQ (reference sequence). Trimming removed 5 bases from V and 1 base from J; junction bases left unmatched: 11. In nucleotides, the CDR3 is TGTGCCAGCAGCCTTAACAGGGGGCAGACTTTTAACTATGGCTACACCTTC. Translating gives CASSLNRGQTFNYGYTF.